The 19 T cell receptor beta chains below all came from one sample that was sequenced in a study of T-cell reconstitution after alpha-beta-depleted transplantation in children. TCRbeta library preparation incorporated unique molecular identifiers. From the PCR reads, TCRdb called clonotypes with MiXCR, one entry per CDR3 protein. Here the sample spans a few hundred thousand distinct CDR3 sequences, about a tenth being singletons. The starting material was PBMCs from the stem cell graft donor, obtained from the stem cell graft. Receptor source: a human donor who donated a stem cell graft to a child with acute lymphoblastic leukemia.

V and J are TRBV11-2 and TRBJ2-1, with TRBD1 matching over 8 bases. The CDR3 has 16 residues. Germline trimming cut 5 bases from V and 2 bases from J; bases unmatched to any gene: 8. CDR1 and CDR2 from the germline V gene are SGHAT and FQNNGV. Here the CDR3 DNA reads TGTGCCAGCAGCCCGCTACAGGGGGGCACCTACAATGAGCAGTTCTTC. Translating gives CASSPLQGGTYNEQFF.

Written as DNA, the CDR3 is TGCAGTGCCCTCCTAGCGGGAGGTGCGGGTAAGAATGAGCAGTTCTTC. Encoded protein: CSALLAGGAGKNEQFF. V usage is TRBV20-1 and J usage is TRBJ2-1; 11 bases fit TRBD2. V lost 6 bases and J lost 7; bases outside the gene matches: 14. There are 16 residues in the CDR3. Germline values: CDR1 DFQATT, CDR2 SNEGSKA (reference sequence).

The chain has TRBV24-1 and TRBJ2-1; 8 bases are shared with TRBD1. Germline-derived CDR1 and CDR2 are KGHDR and SFDVKD. The V segment lost 2 bases and the J segment 1 base; nucleotides outside the gene matches: 3. The CDR3 contains 16 residues. CDR3 nucleotide sequence: TGTGCCACCAGTGATTCGACAGGGGAATCCTACAATGAGCAGTTCTTC. Its protein is CATSDSTGESYNEQFF.

The V call is TRBV7-9, the J call TRBJ2-7; D not resolved. The V end lost 1 base, the J end lost 0 bases, and 16 bases lay between the germline ends. CDR1 and CDR2 (germline): SEHNR, FQNEAQ (reference sequence). The CDR3 runs 17 residues. The CDR3 DNA sequence: TGTGCCAGCAGCTTAGGAATTGGCCTCAAAAGCTCCTACGAGCAGTACTTC. Encoded protein: CASSLGIGLKSSYEQYF. Full variable domain (outside the CDR3, taken from reference TRBV7-9 and TRBJ2-7): DTGVSQNPRHKITKRGQNVTFRCDPISEHNRLYWYRQTLGQGPEFLTYFQNEAQLEKSRLLSDRFSAERPKGSFSTLEIQRTEQGDSAMYLCASSLGIGLKSSYEQYFGPGTRLTVT.

In its sample, this clonotype was seen a few times. The V and J genes are TRBV7-9 and TRBJ1-1, with D possibly being TRBD1 (6 bases). Germline-derived CDR1 and CDR2 are SEHNR and FQNEAQ (reference sequence). The CDR3 sequence is 14 residues long. Trimming removed 2 bases at V and 4 bases at J, with 11 bases between. The chain's CDR3 is CASSLMGGGTEAFF. The CDR3 DNA sequence: TGTGCCAGCAGCTTAATGGGAGGGGGCACTGAAGCTTTCTTT.

This clonotype was seen ten or more times. V usage is TRBV7-3 and J usage is TRBJ2-3; the D gene is possibly TRBD1 (6 bases). This CDR3 comprises 16 residues. Trimming left V 2 bases short and J 2 bases short, with 14 bases between. Per germline, CDR1 SGHTA and CDR2 FQGTGA. The CDR3 nucleotides read TGTGCCAGCAGCTTAGAGGGACAAGGTTTCACAGATACGCAGTATTTT. This gives the protein CASSLEGQGFTDTQYF.

The J gene is TRBJ2-5, the V gene TRBV9; D tentatively reads TRBD1 or TRBD2 (6 bases each). This CDR3 is 15 amino acids long. CDR1 SGDLS and CDR2 YYNGEE come from the germline V gene. The V and J ends lost 0 bases and 0 bases respectively, with 9 bases between them. CDR3: CASSVGGADQETQYF. CDR3 DNA sequence: TGTGCCAGCAGCGTAGGGGGGGCAGACCAAGAGACCCAGTACTTC.

J is TRBJ2-5 and V is TRBV20-1, with no clear D. Trimming shortened V by 0 bases and J by 5 bases, and 13 bases separated the two germline ends. Germline V gives CDR1 DFQATT, CDR2 SNEGSKA (reference sequence). CDR3 size: 14 residues. CDR3 bases: TGCAGTGCTAGAGAAGCACTTCTTGGGGAGACCCAGTACTTC. This sequence encodes CSAREALLGETQYF.

This clonotype showed up many times. The chain links TRBV28 to TRBJ2-1; 13 nucleotides agree with TRBD2. The CDR3 loop spans 16 amino acids. V dropped 1 base and J dropped 7; count of bases not matched to a gene: 4. Germline loops: CDR1 MDHEN, CDR2 SYDVKM. The CDR3 bases are TGTGCCAGCAGTTTATCGACTAGCGGGAGGCGGAATGAGCAGTTCTTC. This encodes CASSLSTSGRRNEQFF.

This clonotype was seen only a few times. The gene calls are TRBV11-2 and TRBJ1-4; 8 bases are shared with TRBD1. The J segment lost 4 bases and the V segment lost 4 bases, leaving 8 bases of the junction unmatched. Germline V gene sequence: CDR1 SGHAT, CDR2 FQNNGV. CDR3 length: 16 amino acids. CDR3 bases: TGTGCCAGCAGCTACGGAAGGACAGGGAATAATGAAAAACTGTTTTTT. This translates into CASSYGRTGNNEKLFF.

This clonotype has ten or more counts. The chain carries TRBV5-1 and TRBJ2-5; 7 bases are shared with TRBD1. The V gene end was trimmed by 1 base and the J gene end by 6 bases; junction bases not matched to a gene: 9. Germline lookup yields CDR1 SGHRS and CDR2 YFSETQ. The CDR3 covers 15 residues. The chain's CDR3 is CASSLHGQARKTQYF. CDR3 sequence (DNA): TGCGCCAGCAGCTTGCATGGACAGGCTAGGAAGACCCAGTACTTC.

This clonotype was seen repeatedly, ten times or more. The chain uses TRBV20-1 and TRBJ2-7; TRBD2 is a possible D gene (6 bases). With 0 bases removed from V and 3 bases from J, the gap between germline ends came to 18 bases. This CDR3 contains 16 residues. CDR1 and CDR2 (germline): DFQATT, SNEGSKA (reference sequence). The CDR3, as DNA: TGCAGTGCTAGAGATCGCCGGGACTCTGATCTCTACGAGCAGTACTTC. Translating gives CSARDRRDSDLYEQYF.

V usage is TRBV6-2 or TRBV6-3 and J usage is TRBJ2-6; maybe TRBD1 (8 bases). The CDR3 covers 18 residues. CDR1 and CDR2 (germline): MNHEY, SVGEGT. Trimming pared 2 bases from V and 1 base from J, leaving 15 bases between. The DNA of the CDR3 is TGTGCCAGCAGTTACCAGACAGGGGAGGGATCTGGGGCCAACGTCCTGACTTTC. Its translation: CASSYQTGEGSGANVLTF.

This chain links TRBV28 with TRBJ1-5; 8 bases are a match to TRBD1. Germline V gives CDR1 MDHEN, CDR2 SYDVKM. V trimming: 6 bases; J trimming: 0 bases; junction bases outside the gene matches: 7. CDR3 length: 16 residues. CDR3 nucleotide sequence: TGTGCCAGCAGCCCCGGACAGGGCTATAGCAATCAGCCCCAGCATTTT. Translated: CASSPGQGYSNQPQHF.

With respect to this clonotype: An end of the junction differs from the germline gene, which may be a read error. This chain uses TRBV4-1 with TRBJ2-7; the match to TRBD2 covers 11 bases. Germline V lookup: CDR1 MGHRA, CDR2 YSYEKL. The CDR3 is 17 amino acids. CDR3 sequence: CATSQDPGLAATYEQYF. CDR3 DNA: TGCGCCACCAGCCAAGATCCGGGACTAGCGGCAACCTACGAGCAGTACTTC.

This chain joins TRBV20-1 and TRBJ2-3; 13 positions match TRBD2. J lost 5 bases, V lost 4 bases, and 6 bases had no gene match. The CDR3 length is 15 residues. CDR1 and CDR2 (germline): DFQATT, SNEGSKA (reference sequence). CDR3 loop: CSAIPGTSGEDTQYF. The CDR3 bases are TGCAGTGCTATTCCCGGGACTAGCGGGGAAGATACGCAGTATTTT.

In this sample, this clonotype turned up a few times. Lacking the conserved final phenylalanine or tryptophan, this CDR3 likely reflects a read error. V usage is TRBV5-5 and J usage is TRBJ1-2; TRBD1 might be the D (5 bases). Germline assignment: CDR1 SGHKS and CDR2 YYEKEE (reference sequence). V was trimmed by 4 bases and J by 1 base, leaving 11 bases between them. The CDR3 contains 14 residues. CDR3 in DNA: TGTGCCAGCAGCGTAGGGGACCTTAACTATGGCTACACCTTG. The encoded protein is CASSVGDLNYGYTL.

The chain employs TRBV20-1 and TRBJ2-1; a weak D match, TRBD2 (6 bases). Trimming removed 4 bases from V and 3 bases from J, with 10 bases in between. Germline CDR1 is DFQATT and CDR2 is SNEGSKA (reference sequence). The CDR3 contains 13 residues. CDR3 loop: CSAMGLFYNEQFF. The CDR3 coding sequence is TGCAGTGCTATGGGACTTTTCTACAATGAGCAGTTCTTC.

J is TRBJ2-5 and V is TRBV5-1; 7 nucleotides align to TRBD2. Trimming at V came to 0 bases and at J to 2 bases, leaving 4 bases not matched to a gene. The germline V gene encodes CDR1 SGHRS and CDR2 YFSETQ. This CDR3 has 15 amino acids. The CDR3 DNA reads as TGCGCCAGCAGCTTGGCCGCGGGAGCTCAAGAGACCCAGTACTTC. It yields the protein CASSLAAGAQETQYF.